This TCR beta chain was obtained from a study of cytomegalovirus exposure and HLA in healthy donors. This CDR3 is 14 amino acids long. Germline loops: CDR1 MNHNY, CDR2 SVGAGI (reference sequence). V was clipped by 2 bases and J by 5 bases, with 9 bases between them. The method was immunoSEQ multiplex PCR; TCRdb's version includes in-frame clones alone and lacks a portion of them. The sample includes approximately 180,000 clones, roughly 82% of them seen just once. The receptor's source is a woman aged 18-29 years in good health and CMV-seronegative. Sequenced: PBMCs. The chain carries TRBV6-6 and TRBJ1-4; weak D call: TRBD1 (5 bases). The CDR3 nucleotides read TGTGCCAGCAGTTACGCGGGGCGGAATGAAAAACTGTTTTTT. As protein: CASSYAGRNEKLFF.